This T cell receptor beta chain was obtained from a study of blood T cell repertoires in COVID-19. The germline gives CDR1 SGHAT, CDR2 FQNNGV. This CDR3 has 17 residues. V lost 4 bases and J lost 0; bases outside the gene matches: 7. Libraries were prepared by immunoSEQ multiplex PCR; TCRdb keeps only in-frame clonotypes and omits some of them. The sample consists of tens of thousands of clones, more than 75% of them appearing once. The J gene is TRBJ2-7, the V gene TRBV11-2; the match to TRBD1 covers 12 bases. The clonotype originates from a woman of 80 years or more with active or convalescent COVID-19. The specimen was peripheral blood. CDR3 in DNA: TGTGCCAGCAGCTCCTCGGGACAGGGGGCGGGCTCCTACGAGCAGTACTTC. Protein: CASSSSGQGAGSYEQYF. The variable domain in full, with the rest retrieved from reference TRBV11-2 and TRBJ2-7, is EAGVAQSPRYKIIEKRQSVAFWCNPISGHATLYWYQQILGQGPKLLIQFQNNGVVDDSQLPKDRFSAERLKGVDSTLKIQPAKLEDSAVYLCASSSSGQGAGSYEQYFGPGTRLTVT.